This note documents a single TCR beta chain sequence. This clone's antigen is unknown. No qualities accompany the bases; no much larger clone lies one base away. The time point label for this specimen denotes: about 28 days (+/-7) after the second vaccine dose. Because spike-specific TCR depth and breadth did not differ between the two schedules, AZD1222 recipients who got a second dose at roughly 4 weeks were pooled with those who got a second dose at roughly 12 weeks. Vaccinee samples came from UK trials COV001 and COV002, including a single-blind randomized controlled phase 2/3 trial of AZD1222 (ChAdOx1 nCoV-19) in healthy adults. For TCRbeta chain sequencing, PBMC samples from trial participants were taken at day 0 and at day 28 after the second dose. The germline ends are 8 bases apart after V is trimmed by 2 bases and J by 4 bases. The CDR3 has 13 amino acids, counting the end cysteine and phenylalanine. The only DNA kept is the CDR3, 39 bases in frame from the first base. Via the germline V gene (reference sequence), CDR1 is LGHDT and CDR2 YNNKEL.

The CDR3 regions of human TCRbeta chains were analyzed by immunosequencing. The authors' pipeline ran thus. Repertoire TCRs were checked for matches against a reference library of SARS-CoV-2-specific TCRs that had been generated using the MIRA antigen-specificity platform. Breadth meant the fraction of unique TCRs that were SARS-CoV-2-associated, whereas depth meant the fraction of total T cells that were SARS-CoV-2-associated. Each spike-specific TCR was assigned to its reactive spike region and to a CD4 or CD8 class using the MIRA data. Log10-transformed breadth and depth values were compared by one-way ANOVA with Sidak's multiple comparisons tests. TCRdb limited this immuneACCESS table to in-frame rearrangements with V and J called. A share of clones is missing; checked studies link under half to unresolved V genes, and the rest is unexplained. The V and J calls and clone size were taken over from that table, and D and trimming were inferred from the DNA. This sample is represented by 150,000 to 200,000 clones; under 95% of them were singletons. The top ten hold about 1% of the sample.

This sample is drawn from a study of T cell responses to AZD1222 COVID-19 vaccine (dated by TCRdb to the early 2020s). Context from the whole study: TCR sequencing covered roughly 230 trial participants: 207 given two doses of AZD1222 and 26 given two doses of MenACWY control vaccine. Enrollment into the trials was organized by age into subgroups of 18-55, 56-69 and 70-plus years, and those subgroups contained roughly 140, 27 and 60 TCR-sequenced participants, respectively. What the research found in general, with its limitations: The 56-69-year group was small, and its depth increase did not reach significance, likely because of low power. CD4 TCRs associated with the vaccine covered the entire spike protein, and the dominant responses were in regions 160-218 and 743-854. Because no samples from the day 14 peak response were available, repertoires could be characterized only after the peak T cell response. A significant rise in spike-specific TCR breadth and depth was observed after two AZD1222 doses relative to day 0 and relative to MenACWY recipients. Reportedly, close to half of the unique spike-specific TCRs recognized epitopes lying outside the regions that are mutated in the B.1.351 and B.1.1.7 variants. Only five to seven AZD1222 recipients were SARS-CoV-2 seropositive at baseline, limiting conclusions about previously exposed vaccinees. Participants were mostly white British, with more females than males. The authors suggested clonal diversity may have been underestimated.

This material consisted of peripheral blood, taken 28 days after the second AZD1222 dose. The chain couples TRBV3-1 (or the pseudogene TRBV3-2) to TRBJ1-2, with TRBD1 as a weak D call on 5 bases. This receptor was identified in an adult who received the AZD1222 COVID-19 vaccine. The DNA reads TGTGCCAGCAGCCAATATGACAGCTATGGCTACACCTTC. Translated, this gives CASSQYDSYGYTF.